Listed below are T cell receptor beta chains from one sample, sequenced in a study of patients and donors after allogeneic stem cell transplantation. One entry per CDR3 protein results from TCRdb running MiXCR on the RT-PCR reads. The repertoire has some 880,000 distinct CDR3 sequences, more than 15% of them found once; the top ten carry around 5.5%. The sequencing input was blood, either unsorted or a sorted T cell fraction (not recorded which). The receptors originated from a human donor who was either an allogeneic HSCT recipient or a stem cell or donor lymphocyte infusion donor (not recorded which). It is not recorded whose cells these are; they may come from a transplant donor. CDR3s leave out the opening cysteine and the closing phenylalanine or tryptophan.

>TRBV27
ASSLHPGTGAVETQY
>TRBV5-1
ASSSPLAGGTEQF
>TRBV7-2
ASSLAGPATNEKLF
>TRBV7-2
ASSLWDRADEKLF
>TRBV5-1
ASSLSWPAYNEQF
>TRBV7-8
ASSLGQAPHSEQF
>TRBV5-1
ASSLSKGHEQY
>TRBV5-1
ASNFGGGEQY
>TRBV6-1
ASKPGETRVNGYT
>TRBV20-1
SASQAGGPHYNEQF
>TRBV5-1
ASGYASGLNEQF
>TRBV3-1
ASSQAPPYEQY
>TRBV7-3
ASSLQAIAYSPLH
>TRBV24-1
ATSDPGQGNYNEQF
>TRBV6-2/TRBV6-3
ASRLGTSGYNEQF
>TRBV29-1
SGENTEAF
>TRBV5-6
ASSRGQGRQPQH
>TRBV6-1
ASRLQGVGQETQY
>TRBV25-1
ASSDTGGHLNTEAF
>TRBV7-9
ASSERQVLVEQY
>TRBV2
ASSPGPLTGRGNEQF
>TRBV29-1
SVRPSGRSNTGELF